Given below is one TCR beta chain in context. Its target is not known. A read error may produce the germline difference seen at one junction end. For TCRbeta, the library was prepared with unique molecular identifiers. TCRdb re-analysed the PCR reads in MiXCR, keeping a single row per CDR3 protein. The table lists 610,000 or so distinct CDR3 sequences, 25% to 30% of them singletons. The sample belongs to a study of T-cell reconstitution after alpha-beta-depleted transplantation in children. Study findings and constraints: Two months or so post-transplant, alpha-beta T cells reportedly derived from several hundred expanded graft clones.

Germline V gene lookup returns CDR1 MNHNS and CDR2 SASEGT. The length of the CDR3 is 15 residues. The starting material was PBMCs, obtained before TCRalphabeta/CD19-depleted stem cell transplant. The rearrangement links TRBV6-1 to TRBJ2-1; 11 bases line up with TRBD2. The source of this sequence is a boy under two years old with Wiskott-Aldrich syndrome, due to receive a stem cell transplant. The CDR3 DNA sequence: TGTGCCAGCAGACATAGGGGACTAGCGGTCAATGGGCAGTTCTTC. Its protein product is CASRHRGLAVNGQFF.